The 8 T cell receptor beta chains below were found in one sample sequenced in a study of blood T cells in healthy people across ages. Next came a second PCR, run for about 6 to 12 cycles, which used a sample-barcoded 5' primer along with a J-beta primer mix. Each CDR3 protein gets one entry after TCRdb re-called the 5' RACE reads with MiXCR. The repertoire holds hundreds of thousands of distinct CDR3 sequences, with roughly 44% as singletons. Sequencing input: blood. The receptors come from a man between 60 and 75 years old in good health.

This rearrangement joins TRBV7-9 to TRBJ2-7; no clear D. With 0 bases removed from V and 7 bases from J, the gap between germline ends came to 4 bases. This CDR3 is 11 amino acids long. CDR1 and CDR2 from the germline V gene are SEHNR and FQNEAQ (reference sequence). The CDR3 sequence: CASSLAEEQYF. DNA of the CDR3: TGTGCCAGCAGCTTAGCGGAGGAGCAGTACTTC. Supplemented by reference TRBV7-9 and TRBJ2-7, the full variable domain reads DTGVSQNPRHKITKRGQNVTFRCDPISEHNRLYWYRQTLGQGPEFLTYFQNEAQLEKSRLLSDRFSAERPKGSFSTLEIQRTEQGDSAMYLCASSLAEEQYFGPGTRLTVT.

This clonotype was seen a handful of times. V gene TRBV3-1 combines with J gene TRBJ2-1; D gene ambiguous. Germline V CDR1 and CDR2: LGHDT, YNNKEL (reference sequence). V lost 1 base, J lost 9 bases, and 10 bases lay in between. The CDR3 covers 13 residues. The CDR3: CASSQGRVGEQFF. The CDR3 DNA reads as TGTGCCAGCAGCCAAGGGAGAGTTGGTGAGCAGTTCTTC.

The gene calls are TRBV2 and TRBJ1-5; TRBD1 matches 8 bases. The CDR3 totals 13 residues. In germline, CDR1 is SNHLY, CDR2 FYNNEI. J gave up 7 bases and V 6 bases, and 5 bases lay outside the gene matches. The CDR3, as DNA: TGTGCCAGCAGGGAGGACAGGGACCAGCCCCAGCATTTT. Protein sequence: CASREDRDQPQHF.

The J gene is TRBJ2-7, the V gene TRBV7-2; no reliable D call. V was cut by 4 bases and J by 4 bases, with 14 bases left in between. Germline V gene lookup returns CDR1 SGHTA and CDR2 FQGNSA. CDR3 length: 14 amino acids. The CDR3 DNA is TGTGCCAGCAGCTCAGCACCCGTGTCGTACGAGCAGTACTTC. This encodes CASSSAPVSYEQYF.

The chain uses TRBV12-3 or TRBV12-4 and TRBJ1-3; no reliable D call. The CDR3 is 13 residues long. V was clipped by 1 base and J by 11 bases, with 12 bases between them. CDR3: CASSLDGVTAIYF. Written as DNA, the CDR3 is TGTGCCAGCAGTTTAGACGGCGTTACCGCCATATATTTT.

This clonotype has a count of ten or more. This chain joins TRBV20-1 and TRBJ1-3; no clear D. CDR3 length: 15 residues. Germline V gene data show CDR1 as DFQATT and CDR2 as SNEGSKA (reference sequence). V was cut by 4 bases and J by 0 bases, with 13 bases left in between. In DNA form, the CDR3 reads TGCAGTGCTACCCGGCAGCCCCCCTCTGGAAACACCATATATTTT. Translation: CSATRQPPSGNTIYF.

In nucleotides, the CDR3 is TGCAGTGCTAGAGGGACTACTCCCTACGAGCAGTACTTC. It is translated as CSARGTTPYEQYF. The chain combines TRBV20-1 with TRBJ2-4; D is possibly TRBD2 (6 bases). The last part of the DNA fits TRBJ2-7 better; the J call may be wrong. From germline, CDR1 is DFQATT and CDR2 SNEGSKA (reference sequence). The length of the CDR3 is 13 residues.

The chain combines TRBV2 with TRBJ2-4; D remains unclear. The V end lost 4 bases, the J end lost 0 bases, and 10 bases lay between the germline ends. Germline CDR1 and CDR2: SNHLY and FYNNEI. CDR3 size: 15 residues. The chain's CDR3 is CASSAEQIAKNIQYF. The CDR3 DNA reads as TGTGCCAGCAGTGCCGAACAGATAGCCAAAAACATTCAGTACTTC.